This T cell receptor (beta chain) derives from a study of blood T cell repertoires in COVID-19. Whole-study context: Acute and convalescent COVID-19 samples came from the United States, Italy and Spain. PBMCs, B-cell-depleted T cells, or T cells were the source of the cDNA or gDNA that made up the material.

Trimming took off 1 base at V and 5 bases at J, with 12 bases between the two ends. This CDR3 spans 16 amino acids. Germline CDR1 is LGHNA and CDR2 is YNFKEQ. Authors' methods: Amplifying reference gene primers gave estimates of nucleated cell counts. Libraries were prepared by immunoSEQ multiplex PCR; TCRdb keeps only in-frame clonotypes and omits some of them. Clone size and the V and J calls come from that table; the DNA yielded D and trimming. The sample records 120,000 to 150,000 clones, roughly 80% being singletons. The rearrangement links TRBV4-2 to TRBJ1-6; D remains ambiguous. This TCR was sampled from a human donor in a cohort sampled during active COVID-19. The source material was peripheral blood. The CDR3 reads CASSQAGSRDNSPLHF. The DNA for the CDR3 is TGTGCCAGCAGCCAAGCAGGCAGCAGAGATAATTCACCCCTCCACTTT.